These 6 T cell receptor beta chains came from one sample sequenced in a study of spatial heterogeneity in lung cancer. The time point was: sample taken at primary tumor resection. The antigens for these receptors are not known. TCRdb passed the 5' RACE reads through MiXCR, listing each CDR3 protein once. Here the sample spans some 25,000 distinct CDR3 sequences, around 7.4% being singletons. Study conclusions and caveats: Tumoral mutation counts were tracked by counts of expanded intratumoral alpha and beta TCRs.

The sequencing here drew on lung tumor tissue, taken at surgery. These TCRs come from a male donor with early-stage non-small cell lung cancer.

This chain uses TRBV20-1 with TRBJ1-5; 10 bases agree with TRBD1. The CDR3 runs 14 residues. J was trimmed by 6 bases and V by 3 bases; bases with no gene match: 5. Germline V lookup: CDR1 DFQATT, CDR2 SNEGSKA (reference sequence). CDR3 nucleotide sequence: TGCAGTGCTAGCCCGGGACAGGGGTTTCAGCCCCAGCATTTT. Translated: CSASPGQGFQPQHF.

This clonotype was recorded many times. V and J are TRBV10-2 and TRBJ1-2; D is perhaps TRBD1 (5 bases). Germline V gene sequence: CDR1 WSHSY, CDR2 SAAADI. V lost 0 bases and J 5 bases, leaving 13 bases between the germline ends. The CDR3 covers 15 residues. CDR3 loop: CASSESGGRDYGYTF. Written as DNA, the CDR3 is TGCGCCAGCAGTGAGTCTGGGGGGAGGGATTATGGCTACACCTTC.

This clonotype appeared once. DNA for the CDR3: TGTGCCAGCGCCGGGGGTCTAGTGAACACCGGGGAGCTGTTTTTT. This translates into CASAGGLVNTGELFF. The chain couples TRBV9 to TRBJ2-2; D might be TRBD2 (6 bases). Germline V lookup: CDR1 SGDLS, CDR2 YYNGEE. This CDR3 is built from 15 residues. Trimming stripped 7 bases from V and 1 base from J, with 14 bases between.

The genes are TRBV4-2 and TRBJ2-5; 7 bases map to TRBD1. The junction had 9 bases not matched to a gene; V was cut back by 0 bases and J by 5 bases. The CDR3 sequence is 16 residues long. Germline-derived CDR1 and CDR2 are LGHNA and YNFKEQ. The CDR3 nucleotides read TGTGCCAGCAGCCAAGATGTGCGAGGGGGCCGTGAGACCCAGTACTTC. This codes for CASSQDVRGGRETQYF.

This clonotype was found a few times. Written as DNA, the CDR3 is TGTGCCAGCAGAGCTCGGGAAAATTCACCCCTCCACTTT. Residues: CASRARENSPLHF. The gene calls are TRBV2 and TRBJ1-6; the D is unclear. CDR3 length: 13 residues. V shed 6 bases and J shed 7 bases, with 10 bases lying between them. CDR1 is SNHLY and CDR2 is FYNNEI in the germline V gene. Full variable domain (outside the CDR3, taken from reference TRBV2 and TRBJ1-6): EPEVTQTPSHQVTQMGQEVILRCVPISNHLYFYWYRQILGQKVEFLVSFYNNEISEKSEIFDDQFSVERPDGSNFTLKIRSTKLEDSAMYFCASRARENSPLHFGNGTRLTVT.

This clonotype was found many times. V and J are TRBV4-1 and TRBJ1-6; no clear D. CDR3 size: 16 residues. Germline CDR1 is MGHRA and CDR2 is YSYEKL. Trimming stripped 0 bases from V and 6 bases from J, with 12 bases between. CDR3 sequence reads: CASSQEGLPPNSPLHF. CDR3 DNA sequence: TGCGCCAGCAGCCAAGAGGGCTTACCGCCTAATTCACCCCTCCACTTT.